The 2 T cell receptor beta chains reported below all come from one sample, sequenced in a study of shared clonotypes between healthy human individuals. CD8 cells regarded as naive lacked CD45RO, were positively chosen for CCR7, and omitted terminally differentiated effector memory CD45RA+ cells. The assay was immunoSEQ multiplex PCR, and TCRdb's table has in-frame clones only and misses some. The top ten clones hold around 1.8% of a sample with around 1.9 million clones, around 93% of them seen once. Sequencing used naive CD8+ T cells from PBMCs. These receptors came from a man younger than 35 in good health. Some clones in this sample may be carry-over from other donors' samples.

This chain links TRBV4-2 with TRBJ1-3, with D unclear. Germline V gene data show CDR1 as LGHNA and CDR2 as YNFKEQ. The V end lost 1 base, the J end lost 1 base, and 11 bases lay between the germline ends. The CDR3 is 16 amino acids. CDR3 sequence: CASSQVPEGSGNTIYF. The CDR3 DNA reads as TGTGCCAGCAGCCAAGTCCCGGAGGGTTCTGGAAACACCATATATTTT.

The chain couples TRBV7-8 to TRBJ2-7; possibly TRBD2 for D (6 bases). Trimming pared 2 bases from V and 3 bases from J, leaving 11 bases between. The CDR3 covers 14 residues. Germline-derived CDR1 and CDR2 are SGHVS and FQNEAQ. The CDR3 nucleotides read TGTGCCAGCAGCTTACGGAGTAGCGGCTACGAGCAGTACTTC. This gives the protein CASSLRSSGYEQYF.